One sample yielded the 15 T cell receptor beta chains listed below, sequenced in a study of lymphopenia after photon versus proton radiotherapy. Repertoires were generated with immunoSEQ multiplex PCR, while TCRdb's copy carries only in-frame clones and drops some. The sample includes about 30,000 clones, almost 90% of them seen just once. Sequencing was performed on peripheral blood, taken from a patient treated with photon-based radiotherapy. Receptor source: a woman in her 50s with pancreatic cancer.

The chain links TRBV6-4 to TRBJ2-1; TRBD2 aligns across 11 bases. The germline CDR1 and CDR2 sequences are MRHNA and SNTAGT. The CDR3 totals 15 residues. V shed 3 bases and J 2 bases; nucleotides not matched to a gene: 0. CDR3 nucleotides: TGTGCCAGCAGTGAGACTAGCGGGACCTACAATGAGCAGTTCTTC. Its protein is CASSETSGTYNEQFF.

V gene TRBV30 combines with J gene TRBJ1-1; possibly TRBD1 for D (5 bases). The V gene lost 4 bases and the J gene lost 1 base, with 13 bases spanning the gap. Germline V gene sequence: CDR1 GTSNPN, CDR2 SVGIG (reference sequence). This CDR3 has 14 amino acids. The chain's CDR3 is CAWTKTARNTEAFF. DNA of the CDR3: TGTGCCTGGACCAAGACAGCGAGGAACACTGAAGCTTTCTTT.

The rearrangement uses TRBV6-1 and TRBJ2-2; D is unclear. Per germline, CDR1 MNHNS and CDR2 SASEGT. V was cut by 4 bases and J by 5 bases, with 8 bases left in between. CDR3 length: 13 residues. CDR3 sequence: CASSATGTGELFF. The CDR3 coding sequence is TGTGCCAGCAGTGCAACGGGTACCGGGGAGCTGTTTTTT.

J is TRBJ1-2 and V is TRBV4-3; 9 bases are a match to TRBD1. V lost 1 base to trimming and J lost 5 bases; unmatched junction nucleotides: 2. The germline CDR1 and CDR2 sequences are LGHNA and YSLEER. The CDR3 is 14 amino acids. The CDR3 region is CASSQGTGEYGYTF. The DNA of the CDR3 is TGCGCCAGCAGCCAAGGGACAGGGGAGTATGGCTACACCTTC.

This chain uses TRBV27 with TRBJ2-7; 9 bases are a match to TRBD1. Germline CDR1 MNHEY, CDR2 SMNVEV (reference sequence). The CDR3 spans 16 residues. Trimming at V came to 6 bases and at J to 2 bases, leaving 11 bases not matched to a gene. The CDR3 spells CASRPFGTGLTYEQYF. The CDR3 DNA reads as TGTGCCAGCAGGCCCTTCGGGACAGGGCTCACCTACGAGCAGTACTTC.

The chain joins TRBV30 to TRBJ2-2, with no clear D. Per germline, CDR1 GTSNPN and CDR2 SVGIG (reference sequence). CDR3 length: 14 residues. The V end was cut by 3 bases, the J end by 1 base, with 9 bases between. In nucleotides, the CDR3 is TGTGCCTGGAGCCCCCGTGAGAACACCGGGGAGCTGTTTTTT. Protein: CAWSPRENTGELFF.

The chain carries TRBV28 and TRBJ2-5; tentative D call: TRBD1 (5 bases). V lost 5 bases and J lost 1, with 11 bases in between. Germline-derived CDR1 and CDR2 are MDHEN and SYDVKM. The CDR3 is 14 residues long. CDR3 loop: CASSRTPLQETQYF. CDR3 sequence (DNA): TGTGCCAGCAGTCGGACACCTCTCCAAGAGACCCAGTACTTC.

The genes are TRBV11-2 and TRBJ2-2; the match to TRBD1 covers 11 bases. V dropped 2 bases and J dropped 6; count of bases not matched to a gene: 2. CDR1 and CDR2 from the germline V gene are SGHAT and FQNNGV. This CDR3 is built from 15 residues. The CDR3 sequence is CASSLRDRGSGELFF. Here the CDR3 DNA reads TGTGCCAGCAGCTTACGGGACAGGGGGTCCGGGGAGCTGTTTTTT.

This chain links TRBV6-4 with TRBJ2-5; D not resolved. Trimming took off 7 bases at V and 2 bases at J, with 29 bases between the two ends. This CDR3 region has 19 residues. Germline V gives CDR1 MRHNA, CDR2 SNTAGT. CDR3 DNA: TGTGCCAGCATCGGAAGGGTAAAGGCCATTCTAAGCGTACAAGAGACCCAGTACTTC. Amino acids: CASIGRVKAILSVQETQYF.

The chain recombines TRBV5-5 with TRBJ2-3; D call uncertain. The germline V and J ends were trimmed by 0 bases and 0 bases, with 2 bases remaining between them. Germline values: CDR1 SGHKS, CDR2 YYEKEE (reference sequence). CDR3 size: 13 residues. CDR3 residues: CASSLDSTDTQYF. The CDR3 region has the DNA TGTGCCAGCAGCTTGGACAGCACAGATACGCAGTATTTT.

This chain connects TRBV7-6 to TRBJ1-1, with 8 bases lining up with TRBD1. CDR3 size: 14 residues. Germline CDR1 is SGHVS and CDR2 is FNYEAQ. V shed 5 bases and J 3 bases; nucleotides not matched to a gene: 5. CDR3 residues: CASSGQGMDTEAFF. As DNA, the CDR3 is TGTGCCAGCAGCGGACAGGGAATGGACACTGAAGCTTTCTTT.

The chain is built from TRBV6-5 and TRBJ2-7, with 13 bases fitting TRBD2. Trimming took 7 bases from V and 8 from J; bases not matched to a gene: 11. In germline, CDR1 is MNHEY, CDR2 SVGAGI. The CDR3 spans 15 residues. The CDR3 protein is CASTLTGTSGNKQYF. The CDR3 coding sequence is TGTGCCAGCACCCTCACGGGGACTAGCGGGAACAAGCAGTACTTC.

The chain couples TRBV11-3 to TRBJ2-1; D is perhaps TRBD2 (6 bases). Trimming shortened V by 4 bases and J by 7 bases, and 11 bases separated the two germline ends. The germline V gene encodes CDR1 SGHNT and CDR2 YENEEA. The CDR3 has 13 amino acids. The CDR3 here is CASSSPSDNEQFF. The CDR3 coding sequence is TGTGCCAGCAGCTCTCCTAGCGATAATGAGCAGTTCTTC. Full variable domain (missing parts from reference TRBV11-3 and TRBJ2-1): EAGVVQSPRYKIIEKKQPVAFWCNPISGHNTLYWYLQNLGQGPELLIRYENEEAVDDSQLPKDRFSAERLKGVDSTLKIQPAELGDSAVYLCASSSPSDNEQFFGPGTRLTVL.

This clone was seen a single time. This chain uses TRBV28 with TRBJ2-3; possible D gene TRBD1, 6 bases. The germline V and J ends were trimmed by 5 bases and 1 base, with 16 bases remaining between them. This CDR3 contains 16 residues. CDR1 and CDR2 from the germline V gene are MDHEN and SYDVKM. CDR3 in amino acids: CASSPPGRGGTDTQYF. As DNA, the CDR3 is TGTGCCAGCAGTCCCCCCGGCAGGGGTGGCACAGATACGCAGTATTTT.

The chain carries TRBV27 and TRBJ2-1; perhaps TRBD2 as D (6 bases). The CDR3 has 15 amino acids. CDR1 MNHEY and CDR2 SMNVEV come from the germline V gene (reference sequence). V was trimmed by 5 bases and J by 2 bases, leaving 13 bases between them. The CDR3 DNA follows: TGTGCCAGCAGTGCCCGGGAGAAAGCCTACAATGAGCAGTTCTTC. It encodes CASSAREKAYNEQFF.